One sample yielded the 4 T cell receptor beta chains listed below, sequenced in a study of CD8+CD57+ T cells in acquired aplastic anemia. Before being chosen for sequencing, patients had shown CD8+CD57+ cell expansion by flow cytometry. Profiles of TCR beta VDJ and CDR3 were generated from a genomic DNA template. TCRdb redid the calling of the reads with MiXCR, one entry per CDR3 protein. This sample has 250,000 or so distinct CDR3 sequences; approximately 45% occur once, and the top ten carry approximately 7.8%. Sequences were obtained from sorted CD4+, CD8+, or CD8+CD57+ T cells (not recorded which) from PBMCs. The receptors originated from a human donor with aplastic anemia.

This clonotype was observed a handful of times. This chain links TRBV20-1 with TRBJ1-4; possibly TRBD1 for D (5 bases). This CDR3 is built from 15 residues. V was shortened by 0 bases and J by 6 bases, with 14 bases between the two germline ends. Germline CDR1 is DFQATT and CDR2 is SNEGSKA (reference sequence). CDR3 in amino acids: CSARDQGREYEKLFF. CDR3 nucleotide sequence: TGCAGTGCTAGAGATCAGGGCAGGGAGTATGAAAAACTGTTTTTT.

This clonotype was counted only a few times. In DNA form, the CDR3 reads TGTGCCACCAGCAGCGAATCTACCTTGAGCGAGCGCTCTGGAAACACCATATATTTT. This gives the protein CATSSESTLSERSGNTIYF. This chain links TRBV15 with TRBJ1-3; D not certain. In germline, CDR1 is LNHNV, CDR2 YYDKDF (reference sequence). The CDR3 length is 19 residues. V lost 3 bases, J lost 0 bases, and 21 bases lay in between.

The chain combines TRBV7-8 with TRBJ2-1; D perhaps matches TRBD2 (5 bases). Germline V lookup: CDR1 SGHVS, CDR2 FQNEAQ. The CDR3 has 15 residues. V was cut by 6 bases and J by 6 bases, with 18 bases left in between. The CDR3 region has the DNA TGTGCCAGCAGTGAAGCTTTGCCGGGGATCAATGAGCAGTTCTTC. Protein product: CASSEALPGINEQFF.

Details on this clonotype: The conserved closing phenylalanine or tryptophan is absent in this CDR3, likely reflecting a read error. The chain links TRBV4-1 to TRBJ2-7; TRBD1 agrees at 11 bases. The CDR3 runs 15 residues. Trimming at V came to 0 bases and at J to 5 bases, leaving 3 bases not matched to a gene. The germline CDR1 and CDR2 sequences are MGHRA and YSYEKL. The CDR3 bases are TGCGCCAGCAGCCAAGAGGACAGGGGGCACGACGAGCAGTACCTC. As protein: CASSQEDRGHDEQYL.